The T cell receptor (beta chain) described here comes from a study of cytomegalovirus exposure and HLA in healthy donors. Study summary: Among the approximately 380 donors who were genotyped, roughly 76% fell in the genetic ancestry cluster that is associated with self-reported Caucasian donors. Findings and limits, study-wide: Researchers catalogued some 160 TCR beta chains as cytomegalovirus-associated. A later analysis linked a missense variant in DCLRE1C to the trimming of TCR beta V and J genes.

The CDR3 sequence is 15 residues long. The V end was cut by 0 bases, the J end by 0 bases, with 6 bases between. Germline values: CDR1 MNHEY, CDR2 SVGAGI. The PCR ran on 60 Vbeta and 13 Jbeta primers. Data came from immunoSEQ multiplex PCR; TCRdb stores just in-frame clones and leaves some out. The table lists some 190,000 clones, around four fifths of them singletons. In the case of this clone: Its antigen is as yet unknown.

The chain uses TRBV6-5 and TRBJ1-3; no reliable D call. The sequence was obtained from a woman aged 40 to 50 in good health and CMV-seronegative. Input material: PBMCs. The CDR3 loop is CASSYSTDSGNTIYF. The CDR3 nucleotides are TGTGCCAGCAGTTACTCGACTGACTCTGGAAACACCATATATTTT.